The 24 T cell receptor beta chains presented below share a single source sample, sequenced in a study of response to subunit inactivated influenza vaccine. TCRdb reanalysed the RT-PCR reads using MiXCR and keeps one entry per CDR3 protein. The repertoire consists of approximately 730,000 distinct CDR3 sequences, with 14% occurring once and the leading ten covering 6% to 7%. Specimen: PBMCs from blood, collected 14 to 15 days before vaccination. Every receptor here comes from a man between 45 and 60 years old who received an inactivated influenza vaccine.

This clonotype was seen a few times. This chain links TRBV11-2 with TRBJ2-1; possibly TRBD2 for D (5 bases). The CDR3 is made up of 14 amino acids. From germline, CDR1 is SGHAT and CDR2 FQNNGV. Trimming removed 5 bases from V and 3 bases from J, with 11 bases in between. The CDR3 region is CASSPRDDYNEQFF. The CDR3 DNA reads as TGTGCCAGCAGCCCCCGGGATGACTACAATGAGCAGTTCTTC.

The V call is TRBV4-3, the J call TRBJ2-5; 9 positions agree with TRBD1. V was pared by 1 base and J by 5 bases, with 5 bases of the junction left unmatched. The germline V gene has CDR1 LGHNA and CDR2 YSLEER. The CDR3 is made up of 15 amino acids. CDR3 residues: CASSQGEDRGETQYF. The CDR3 DNA reads TGCGCCAGCAGCCAAGGAGAGGACAGGGGCGAGACCCAGTACTTC.

The rearrangement uses TRBV12-3 or TRBV12-4 and TRBJ2-7; perhaps TRBD2 as D (5 bases). This CDR3 comprises 14 residues. V was shortened by 5 bases and J by 6 bases, with 17 bases between the two germline ends. Here the CDR3 reads CASSRGRGWGEQYF. The CDR3 DNA reads as TGTGCCAGCAGTCGAGGGAGAGGGTGGGGCGAGCAGTACTTC.

This clonotype was counted ten times or more. This sequence joins TRBV29-1 and TRBJ2-7; tentative D call: TRBD1 (6 bases). From germline, CDR1 is SQVTM and CDR2 ANQGSEA. This CDR3 has 11 amino acids. Trimming took off 7 bases at V and 5 bases at J, with 12 bases between the two ends. The CDR3 protein is CSAGTTDEQYF. The CDR3 DNA is TGCAGCGCTGGGACAACGGACGAGCAGTACTTC.

Notes on this clonotype: A much larger clone differs from this one at a single base, so this may be a read error. The conserved final phenylalanine or tryptophan is absent from the CDR3, which likely points to a read error. This chain uses TRBV9 with TRBJ2-2; 8 bases match TRBD1. J gave up 1 base and V 7 bases, and 0 bases lay outside the gene matches. Germline V CDR1 and CDR2: SGDLS, YYNGEE. The CDR3 consists of 13 residues. CDR3 sequence (DNA): TGTGCCAGCGGACAGGGGAACACCGGGGAGCTGTTTTCT. Translated: CASGQGNTGELFS.

This clonotype was counted between two and nine times. This chain joins TRBV9 and TRBJ1-6; D ambiguous. The CDR3 has 15 residues. Trimming removed 4 bases at V and 6 bases at J, with 14 bases between. Germline CDR1 reads SGDLS; CDR2 reads YYNGEE. CDR3 DNA: TGTGCCAGCAGCTTCACGGGAGGTCCTAATTCACCCCTCCACTTT. This codes for CASSFTGGPNSPLHF. Combining the CDR3 with reference TRBV9 and TRBJ1-6 gives the whole variable domain DSGVTQTPKHLITATGQRVTLRCSPRSGDLSVYWYQQSLDQGLQFLIQYYNGEERAKGNILERFSAQQFPDLHSELNLSSLELGDSALYFCASSFTGGPNSPLHFGNGTRLTVT.

The gene calls are TRBV7-2 and TRBJ1-3; D gene uncertain. The CDR3 is 15 residues long. The V gene lost 5 bases and the J gene lost 1 base, with 12 bases spanning the gap. Germline V gene sequence: CDR1 SGHTA, CDR2 FQGNSA. The CDR3 DNA reads TGTGCCAGCAGCGTATGGACGGGTTCTGGAAACACCATATATTTT. Protein: CASSVWTGSGNTIYF.

This clonotype was counted between two and nine times. The rearrangement joins TRBV5-1 to TRBJ1-6, with D possibly TRBD1 on 5 matching bases. The CDR3 loop spans 15 amino acids. V gave up 0 bases and J gave up 9 bases, with 13 bases separating them. Germline V gives CDR1 SGHRS, CDR2 YFSETQ. CDR3 coding DNA: TGCGCCAGCAGCTTGGTTAGGCAGGGTGGTTCACCCCTCCACTTT. Protein product: CASSLVRQGGSPLHF. The full variable domain, in which reference TRBV5-1 and TRBJ1-6 provide the parts outside the CDR3, is KAGVTQTPRYLIKTRGQQVTLSCSPISGHRSVSWYQQTPGQGLQFLFEYFSETQRNKGNFPGRFSGRQFSNSRSEMNVSTLELGDSALYLCASSLVRQGGSPLHFGNGTRLTVT.

This clonotype appeared many times. The rearrangement uses TRBV6-1 and TRBJ1-6, with D tentatively TRBD1 (6 bases). Trimming stripped 4 bases from V and 7 bases from J, with 11 bases between. The CDR3 contains 14 residues. Germline CDR1 and CDR2: MNHNS and SASEGT. Written as DNA, the CDR3 is TGTGCCAGCAGTGCAGGGGTTGAAAATTCACCCCTCCACTTT. It encodes CASSAGVENSPLHF.

The V and J genes are TRBV4-3 and TRBJ2-2, with TRBD2 identical over 7 bases. From germline, CDR1 is LGHNA and CDR2 YSLEER. The CDR3 spans 15 residues. V dropped 0 bases and J dropped 6; count of bases not matched to a gene: 4. The CDR3 here is CASSQERGVAGELFF. The CDR3 DNA sequence: TGCGCCAGCAGCCAAGAACGGGGGGTGGCCGGGGAGCTGTTTTTT.

This clonotype has just a few counts. The V and J genes are TRBV5-1 and TRBJ2-3; 8 bases match TRBD2. This CDR3 contains 17 residues. CDR1 is SGHRS, CDR2 YFSETQ, per germline. With V trimmed by 7 bases and J by 0 bases, 13 bases remained unmatched. The CDR3 region is CASRRAGDLLSTDTQYF. CDR3 nucleotide sequence: TGCGCCAGCCGGCGAGCGGGGGACTTACTTAGCACAGATACGCAGTATTTT.

This chain uses TRBV4-3 with TRBJ1-2, with D perhaps matching TRBD1 (6 bases). V was clipped by 5 bases and J by 5 bases, with 15 bases between them. CDR3 length: 14 residues. The V gene's germline CDR1 is LGHNA and CDR2 YSLEER. This CDR3 reads CASSEHRVEYGYTF. The CDR3, as DNA: TGCGCCAGCAGCGAGCACAGGGTGGAATATGGCTACACCTTC.

The J gene is TRBJ1-6, the V gene TRBV15; 8 nucleotides agree with TRBD1. This CDR3 is built from 15 residues. V trimming: 0 bases; J trimming: 7 bases; junction bases outside the gene matches: 2. Germline lookup yields CDR1 LNHNV and CDR2 YYDKDF (reference sequence). In nucleotides, the CDR3 is TGTGCCACCAGCAGAGATCCAGGGGGCAATTCACCCCTCCACTTT. Amino acids: CATSRDPGGNSPLHF.

This clonotype was counted a few times. The CDR3: CASSTPTSVSSYEQYF. The CDR3 bases are TGTGCCAGCAGTACCCCGACTAGTGTGAGCTCCTACGAGCAGTACTTC. The chain recombines TRBV6-1 with TRBJ2-7; maybe TRBD2 (6 bases). The length of the CDR3 is 16 residues. V lost 5 bases and J 0 bases, leaving 17 bases between the germline ends. The germline gives CDR1 MNHNS, CDR2 SASEGT.

The chain is built from TRBV5-1 and TRBJ2-1; a weak D match, TRBD1 (6 bases). Germline V gene data show CDR1 as SGHRS and CDR2 as YFSETQ. The CDR3 is 13 amino acids. Trimming left V 0 bases short and J 8 bases short, with 9 bases between. For the CDR3, the DNA is TGCGCCAGCAGCTTGGACAGGGAGTATGAGCAGTTCTTC. It specifies CASSLDREYEQFF.

This clonotype was observed a handful of times. The CDR3 nucleotides are TGTGCCAGCAGCCTATGGGCTTCAGCGGACTACAATGAGCAGTTCTTC. Translation gives CASSLWASADYNEQFF. The rearrangement links TRBV7-2 to TRBJ2-1, with D possibly being TRBD2 (5 bases). The CDR3 runs 16 residues. V was clipped by 5 bases and J by 3 bases, with 17 bases between them. Germline loops: CDR1 SGHTA, CDR2 FQGNSA. The full variable domain, in which reference TRBV7-2 and TRBJ2-1 provide the parts outside the CDR3, is GAGVSQSPSNKVTEKGKDVELRCDPISGHTALYWYRQSLGQGLEFLIYFQGNSAPDKSGLPSDRFSAERTGGSVSTLTIQRTQQEDSAVYLCASSLWASADYNEQFFGPGTRLTVL.

This clonotype was counted between two and nine times. V gene TRBV4-3 combines with J gene TRBJ2-3; possible D gene TRBD2, 7 bases. Germline CDR1 reads LGHNA; CDR2 reads YSLEER. This CDR3 region has 14 residues. V gave up 1 base and J gave up 6 bases, with 11 bases separating them. For the CDR3, the DNA is TGCGCCAGCAGCCAAGGGCCGGGGGGCGATACGCAGTATTTT. Amino acid sequence: CASSQGPGGDTQYF.

This clonotype was recorded a few times. The chain couples TRBV4-1 to TRBJ2-2; D is unresolved. Germline loops: CDR1 MGHRA, CDR2 YSYEKL. Trimming left V 0 bases short and J 3 bases short, with 14 bases between. The CDR3 is 17 residues long. The CDR3 loop is CASSQDEKRLYTGELFF. The CDR3 DNA reads TGCGCCAGCAGCCAAGATGAAAAGCGTCTTTACACCGGGGAGCTGTTTTTT.

V gene TRBV2 combines with J gene TRBJ2-7; D is perhaps TRBD1 (6 bases). With 6 bases removed from V and 3 bases from J, the gap between germline ends came to 9 bases. CDR3 length: 12 amino acids. Germline V gene sequence: CDR1 SNHLY, CDR2 FYNNEI. CDR3 amino acids: CASRRQDYEQYF. The CDR3 nucleotides read TGTGCCAGCAGACGACAGGACTACGAGCAGTACTTC. Supplemented by reference TRBV2 and TRBJ2-7, the full variable domain reads EPEVTQTPSHQVTQMGQEVILRCVPISNHLYFYWYRQILGQKVEFLVSFYNNEISEKSEIFDDQFSVERPDGSNFTLKIRSTKLEDSAMYFCASRRQDYEQYFGPGTRLTVT.

The V call is TRBV28, the J call TRBJ2-7; 8 bases are shared with TRBD1. V was pared by 6 bases and J by 2 bases, with 6 bases of the junction left unmatched. The CDR3 totals 14 residues. From germline, CDR1 is MDHEN and CDR2 SYDVKM. CDR3 protein: CASRPTGAPYEQYF. The CDR3 DNA reads as TGTGCCAGCAGGCCGACAGGGGCACCCTACGAGCAGTACTTC.

The CDR3 DNA reads as TGTGCCAGCAGCTTCGAGCCCGGCGGGGAGCTGTTTTTT. It translates to CASSFEPGGELFF. The rearrangement uses TRBV7-2 and TRBJ2-2; no clear D. The CDR3 sequence is 13 residues long. Per germline, CDR1 SGHTA and CDR2 FQGNSA. The V and J ends lost 3 bases and 7 bases respectively, with 9 bases between them. The full variable domain, in which reference TRBV7-2 and TRBJ2-2 provide the parts outside the CDR3, is GAGVSQSPSNKVTEKGKDVELRCDPISGHTALYWYRQSLGQGLEFLIYFQGNSAPDKSGLPSDRFSAERTGGSVSTLTIQRTQQEDSAVYLCASSFEPGGELFFGEGSRLTVL.

This clonotype was observed at least ten times. The rearrangement links TRBV28 to TRBJ2-4; D uncertain. The CDR3 covers 14 residues. V lost 7 bases to trimming and J lost 3 bases, with 13 bases between them. The germline V gene has CDR1 MDHEN and CDR2 SYDVKM. CDR3 residues: CASTVGLDKNIQYF. The DNA of the CDR3 is TGTGCCAGCACGGTGGGTTTGGACAAAAACATTCAGTACTTC.

The chain links TRBV4-3 to TRBJ2-1, with D possibly TRBD2 on 5 matching bases. The germline gives CDR1 LGHNA, CDR2 YSLEER. There are 16 residues in the CDR3. V was trimmed by 4 bases and J by 0 bases, leaving 13 bases between them. CDR3 amino acids: CASSREIGSSYNEQFF. The CDR3 DNA sequence: TGCGCCAGCAGCCGAGAGATTGGGAGCTCCTACAATGAGCAGTTCTTC.

This clonotype came up many times. The chain is built from TRBV12-3 or TRBV12-4 and TRBJ2-1; 11 bases are a match to TRBD2. This CDR3 comprises 15 residues. Losses at the gene ends were 5 bases for V and 5 bases for J; bases not matched to a gene: 5. The CDR3 DNA follows: TGTGCCAGCAGTCCACCACTAGCGGGGGACAATGAGCAGTTCTTC. Amino acid sequence: CASSPPLAGDNEQFF.